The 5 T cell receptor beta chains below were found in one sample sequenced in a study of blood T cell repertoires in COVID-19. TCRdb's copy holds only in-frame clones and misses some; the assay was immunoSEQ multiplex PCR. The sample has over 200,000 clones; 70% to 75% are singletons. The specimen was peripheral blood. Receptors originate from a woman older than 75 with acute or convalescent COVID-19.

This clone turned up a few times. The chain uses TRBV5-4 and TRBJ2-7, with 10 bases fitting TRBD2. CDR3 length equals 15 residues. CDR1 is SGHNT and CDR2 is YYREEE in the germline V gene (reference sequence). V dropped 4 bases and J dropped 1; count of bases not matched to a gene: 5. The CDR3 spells CASSISGGISYEQYF. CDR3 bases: TGTGCCAGCAGCATTAGCGGGGGGATTTCCTACGAGCAGTACTTC.

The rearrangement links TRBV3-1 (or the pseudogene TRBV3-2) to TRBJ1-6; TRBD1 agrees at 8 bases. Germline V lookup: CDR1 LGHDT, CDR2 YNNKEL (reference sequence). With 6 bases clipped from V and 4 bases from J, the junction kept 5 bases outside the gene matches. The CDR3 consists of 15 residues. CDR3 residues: CASSLGQGYNSPLHF. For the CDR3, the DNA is TGTGCCAGCAGTCTCGGACAGGGTTATAATTCACCCCTCCACTTT.

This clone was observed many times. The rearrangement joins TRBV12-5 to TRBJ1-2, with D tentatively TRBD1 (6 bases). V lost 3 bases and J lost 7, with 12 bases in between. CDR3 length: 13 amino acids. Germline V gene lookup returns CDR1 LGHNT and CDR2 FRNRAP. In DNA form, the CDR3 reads TGTGCTAGTGGTTTAGCGGGGGCCGCTGGCTACACCTTC. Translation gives CASGLAGAAGYTF.

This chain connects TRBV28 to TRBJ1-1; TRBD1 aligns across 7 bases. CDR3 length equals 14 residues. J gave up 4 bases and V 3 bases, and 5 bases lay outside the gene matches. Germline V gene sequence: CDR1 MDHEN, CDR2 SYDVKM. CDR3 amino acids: CASSLQGGSTEAFF. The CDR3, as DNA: TGTGCCAGCAGTTTGCAGGGGGGCTCCACTGAAGCTTTCTTT.

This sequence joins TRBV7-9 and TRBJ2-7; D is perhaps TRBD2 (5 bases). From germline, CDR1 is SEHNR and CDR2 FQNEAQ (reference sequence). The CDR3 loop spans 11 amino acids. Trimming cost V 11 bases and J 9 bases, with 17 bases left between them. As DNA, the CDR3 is TGTGCCTCTGACGCGGGCTCTGGGCAGTACTTC. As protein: CASDAGSGQYF. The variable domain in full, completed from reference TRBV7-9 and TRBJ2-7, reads DTGVSQNPRHKITKRGQNVTFRCDPISEHNRLYWYRQTLGQGPEFLTYFQNEAQLEKSRLLSDRFSAERPKGSFSTLEIQRTEQGDSAMYLCASDAGSGQYFGPGTRLTVT.